This T cell receptor (beta chain) appears in the sequencing data of a study of CD8 T cells in Susac syndrome. With random hexamers, roughly 0.5 to 1 ug RNA was reverse transcribed. TCRdb used MiXCR to reprocess the immunoSEQ multiplex PCR reads, holding one entry per CDR3 protein. Of around 190,000 distinct CDR3 sequences listed, roughly 96% were seen once; the top ten hold about 0.1%. The V gene lost 5 bases and the J gene lost 6 bases, with 17 bases spanning the gap. CDR1 MGHDK and CDR2 SYGVNS come from the germline V gene. This CDR3 region has 14 residues. This sequence originates from a human donor in good health. Material: CD4+ T cells from PBMCs. The chain couples TRBV25-1 to TRBJ2-7, with a weak D call TRBD2 (6 bases). The DNA of the CDR3 is TGTGCCAGCAGTCCCCGGGAGAGCGGGTCCGAGCAGTACTTC. This sequence encodes CASSPRESGSEQYF.